This TCR beta chain was sequenced for a study of read filtering for tumor transcriptome and immune sequencing. About the research overall: DNase treatment preceded whole-transcriptome library preparation.

Looked up from germline, CDR1 is SGHRS and CDR2 is YFSETQ. CDR3 length: 15 amino acids. The ends were cut back, 6 bases at V and 0 bases at J, with 16 bases in the middle. This clonotype was observed many times. What it binds is not known. Broader study findings: About four fifths of IR-seq clonotypes had one read, totaling 3% to 4% of reads; RNA-seq: approximately 73% and 42%. Dropping single-read clonotypes raised IR-seq and RNA-seq shared-clonotype correlation.

From about 400 ng of RNA, a library with molecular barcoded alpha/delta and beta/gamma adaptors was made. TCRdb called the reads again in MiXCR, with one record for every CDR3 protein. The profile shows about 54,000 distinct CDR3 sequences, 12% of them singletons. This receptor was taken from a donor at least 40 years old with multiple myeloma. V is TRBV5-1 and J is TRBJ2-7; D is perhaps TRBD1 or TRBD2 (5 bases each). Input material: a population of CD138-negative cells sorted from bone marrow. CDR3 sequence: CASNSGTVSSYEQYF. The DNA for the CDR3 is TGCGCCAGCAACTCTGGGACGGTTAGCTCCTACGAGCAGTACTTC.